Presented here are 24 T cell receptor beta chains from one specimen sequenced in a study of shared clonotypes between healthy human individuals. Assay used: immunoSEQ multiplex PCR; TCRdb lists only in-frame clones, some missing. The profile covers roughly 640,000 clones, with almost 97% appearing a single time and around 0.057% taken by the ten largest. The sequenced sample consisted of naive CD4+ T cells sorted from blood. Sample subset: CD45RA+ positively selected. These receptors were obtained from a woman under 40 in good health.

The CDR3 is CASSLTGRRPYEQYF. CDR3 bases: TGCGCCAGCAGCTTAACCGGGAGGAGACCCTACGAGCAGTACTTC. The genes are TRBV5-1 and TRBJ2-7; 7 nucleotides agree with TRBD2. The CDR3 runs to 15 residues. V shed 2 bases, J shed 2 bases, and the junction held 7 bases outside the gene matches. Germline CDR1 SGHRS, CDR2 YFSETQ.

This clone was observed once. The chain combines TRBV19 with TRBJ1-6; D uncertain. Germline V gene lookup returns CDR1 LNHDA and CDR2 SQIVND (reference sequence). This CDR3 comprises 15 residues. Trimming cost V 3 bases and J 7 bases, with 13 bases left between them. CDR3 residues: CASSMGGGENSPLHF. Written as DNA, the CDR3 is TGTGCCAGTAGTATGGGCGGAGGCGAGAATTCACCCCTCCACTTT.

This chain links TRBV11-3 with TRBJ2-2, with D perhaps TRBD1 or TRBD2 (5 bases each). The CDR3 is 16 amino acids. The germline V gene has CDR1 SGHNT and CDR2 YENEEA. V dropped 4 bases and J dropped 0 bases, with 12 bases sitting between them. CDR3 loop: CASSSPWGPNTGELFF. The CDR3, as DNA: TGTGCCAGCAGCTCGCCGTGGGGACCGAACACCGGGGAGCTGTTTTTT.

The chain joins TRBV27 to TRBJ2-2; 11 positions match TRBD2. Losses at the gene ends were 5 bases for V and 6 bases for J; bases not matched to a gene: 8. This CDR3 is built from 16 residues. From germline, CDR1 is MNHEY and CDR2 SMNVEV (reference sequence). CDR3 DNA: TGTGCCAGCAGTACAAGACTAGCGGGACATTCCGGGGAGCTGTTTTTT. It codes for CASSTRLAGHSGELFF.

The V call is TRBV30, the J call TRBJ2-3, with unresolved D. The ends were cut back, 4 bases at V and 2 bases at J, with 13 bases in the middle. Germline CDR1 reads GTSNPN; CDR2 reads SVGIG (reference sequence). This CDR3 spans 14 amino acids. The CDR3, as DNA: TGTGCCTGGAAGGATGGCGGCCACACAGATACGCAGTATTTT. It encodes CAWKDGGHTDTQYF.

This clone showed up just once. The J gene is TRBJ1-6, the V gene TRBV27; maybe TRBD1 (5 bases). Deletions cut 2 bases from V and 4 bases from J, with 9 bases between. The germline gives CDR1 MNHEY, CDR2 SMNVEV (reference sequence). CDR3 length: 15 amino acids. In DNA, the CDR3 is TGTGCCAGCAGTTTACCGACAGCTTATAATTCACCCCTCCACTTT. This sequence encodes CASSLPTAYNSPLHF.

The chain joins TRBV10-1 to TRBJ1-1, with D possibly matching TRBD1 (5 bases). Germline lookup yields CDR1 WNHNN and CDR2 SYGVQD (reference sequence). The CDR3 has 18 amino acids. V was shortened by 0 bases and J by 0 bases, with 17 bases between the two germline ends. CDR3 in amino acids: CASSESGKWGLMNTEAFF. In DNA, the CDR3 is TGCGCCAGCAGTGAGTCGGGGAAATGGGGCCTCATGAACACTGAAGCTTTCTTT.

The V call is TRBV7-9, the J call TRBJ2-7; 10 nucleotides align to TRBD2. The germline gives CDR1 SEHNR, CDR2 FQNEAQ (reference sequence). The CDR3 runs to 19 residues. The ends lost 1 base at V and 4 bases at J; junction bases unmatched: 16. The CDR3 coding sequence is TGTGCCAGCAGCTTAGGCACTTTAGCGGGAGGACGGTTGCGGTACGAGCAGTACTTC. This codes for CASSLGTLAGGRLRYEQYF. The complete variable domain, with remaining parts taken from reference TRBV7-9 and TRBJ2-7, reads DTGVSQNPRHKITKRGQNVTFRCDPISEHNRLYWYRQTLGQGPEFLTYFQNEAQLEKSRLLSDRFSAERPKGSFSTLEIQRTEQGDSAMYLCASSLGTLAGGRLRYEQYFGPGTRLTVT.

This chain connects TRBV19 to TRBJ1-1, with D tentatively TRBD1 (6 bases). This CDR3 is built from 14 residues. Trimming removed 0 bases from V and 5 bases from J, with 10 bases in between. Per the germline V gene, CDR1 is LNHDA and CDR2 is SQIVND (reference sequence). The CDR3 nucleotides read TGTGCCAGTAGTATAGATAGGGGGAGAACTGAAGCTTTCTTT. Its translation: CASSIDRGRTEAFF.

The rearrangement uses TRBV28 and TRBJ2-7; D tentatively reads TRBD1 or TRBD2 (6 bases each). The germline V and J ends were trimmed by 5 bases and 1 base, with 15 bases remaining between them. The CDR3 totals 15 residues. Germline V gene sequence: CDR1 MDHEN, CDR2 SYDVKM. The CDR3 DNA reads as TGTGCCAGCAGTAGAGACAGGAGGGGTTCCTACGAGCAGTACTTC. It is translated as CASSRDRRGSYEQYF.

The chain is built from TRBV28 and TRBJ2-5; D is perhaps TRBD1 (6 bases). The J call may be incorrect, as the DNA end agrees better with TRBJ2-7. Germline V gene sequence: CDR1 MDHEN, CDR2 SYDVKM. CDR3 size: 15 residues. CDR3 sequence (DNA): TGTGCCAGCAAAGCTGTGACAGGAGGAATTTACGAGCAGTACTTC. Protein sequence: CASKAVTGGIYEQYF.

The genes are TRBV19 and TRBJ2-7, with D possibly TRBD1 on 6 matching bases. The V gene lost 4 bases and the J gene lost 2 bases, with 12 bases spanning the gap. The CDR3 has 14 residues. The germline V gene encodes CDR1 LNHDA and CDR2 SQIVND (reference sequence). The CDR3 reads CASSTGTQTYEQYF. CDR3 sequence (DNA): TGTGCCAGTAGTACCGGGACACAAACCTACGAGCAGTACTTC.

The chain uses TRBV5-1 and TRBJ2-1, with D maybe TRBD2 (7 bases). V gave up 2 bases and J gave up 4 bases, with 10 bases separating them. The length of the CDR3 is 14 residues. The germline V gene encodes CDR1 SGHRS and CDR2 YFSETQ. The CDR3 is CASSFGGPYNEQFF. The DNA of the CDR3 is TGCGCCAGCAGCTTCGGGGGGCCGTACAATGAGCAGTTCTTC.

The V call is TRBV6-6, the J call TRBJ1-2; a weak D match, TRBD1 (5 bases). Germline loops: CDR1 MNHNY, CDR2 SVGAGI (reference sequence). This CDR3 has 14 residues. The V end lost 0 bases, the J end lost 2 bases, and 7 bases lay between the germline ends. CDR3 sequence reads: CASSYSKGNYGYTF. CDR3 DNA: TGTGCCAGCAGTTACTCGAAGGGGAACTATGGCTACACCTTC.

The V and J genes are TRBV6-5 and TRBJ2-7; maybe TRBD2 (5 bases). Germline CDR1 and CDR2: MNHEY and SVGAGI. Trimming removed 2 bases from V and 0 bases from J, with 8 bases in between. This CDR3 is 14 amino acids long. This chain's CDR3 is CASSYKRGSYEQYF. The CDR3, as DNA: TGTGCCAGCAGTTACAAACGGGGCTCCTACGAGCAGTACTTC.

The chain links TRBV7-9 to TRBJ2-7; TRBD1 is a possible D gene (5 bases). This CDR3 is 13 amino acids long. The V end lost 5 bases, the J end lost 4 bases, and 12 bases lay between the germline ends. The germline gives CDR1 SEHNR, CDR2 FQNEAQ (reference sequence). This CDR3 is CASSPQEPYEQYF. In nucleotides, the CDR3 is TGTGCCAGCAGCCCACAGGAGCCTTACGAGCAGTACTTC.

The J gene is TRBJ2-3, the V gene TRBV7-7, with TRBD2 matching 10 bases. The CDR3 runs 15 residues. J lost 2 bases, V lost 5 bases, and 4 bases had no gene match. CDR1 is SSHAT, CDR2 FNYEAQ, per germline (reference sequence). The CDR3 spells CASSPGLAATDTQYF. In DNA, the CDR3 is TGTGCCAGCAGCCCCGGACTAGCGGCCACAGATACGCAGTATTTT.

The chain employs TRBV7-9 and TRBJ1-1; 11 bases align to TRBD1. This CDR3 contains 15 residues. The V and J ends lost 3 bases and 1 base, in that order; junction bases with no gene match: 1. Germline V gene data show CDR1 as SEHNR and CDR2 as FQNEAQ (reference sequence). The DNA for the CDR3 is TGTGCCAGCAGCTTCGGACAGGGGGCGAACACTGAAGCTTTCTTT. This encodes CASSFGQGANTEAFF.

The rearrangement uses TRBV7-2 and TRBJ1-5; 11 positions match TRBD1. Germline V gene data show CDR1 as SGHTA and CDR2 as FQGNSA. The CDR3 is made up of 15 amino acids. The V segment lost 3 bases and the J segment 5 bases; nucleotides outside the gene matches: 3. CDR3 DNA sequence: TGTGCCAGCAGCTTCGGGACAGGGGGATATCAGCCCCAGCATTTT. Translating gives CASSFGTGGYQPQHF.

The chain employs TRBV10-2 and TRBJ1-4; unclear D gene. Between the trimmed V and J ends, which lost 0 bases and 12 bases, there was a span of 11 bases. The CDR3 totals 13 residues. The germline V gene encodes CDR1 WSHSY and CDR2 SAAADI. CDR3: CASSESTPPQLFF. The CDR3, as DNA: TGCGCCAGCAGTGAGTCGACTCCCCCTCAACTGTTTTTT.

The chain has TRBV18 and TRBJ1-4; TRBD1 is a possible D gene (5 bases). The CDR3 spans 16 residues. Germline CDR1 KGHSH, CDR2 LQKENI. Trimming removed 6 bases from V and 0 bases from J, with 14 bases in between. CDR3 sequence reads: CASSPRQSSTNEKLFF. For the CDR3, the DNA is TGTGCCAGCTCGCCTAGACAGTCCTCAACTAATGAAAAACTGTTTTTT.

This chain connects TRBV5-1 to TRBJ2-1; 12 nucleotides agree with TRBD2. The CDR3 covers 14 residues. Germline V gene data show CDR1 as SGHRS and CDR2 as YFSETQ. Trimming removed 3 bases from V and 6 bases from J; junction bases left unmatched: 1. This CDR3 reads CASSWGLAGNEQFF. CDR3 nucleotides: TGCGCCAGCAGCTGGGGACTAGCGGGCAATGAGCAGTTCTTC.

The rearrangement uses TRBV5-4 and TRBJ1-1; D is possibly TRBD1 (6 bases). The CDR3 length is 14 residues. V was clipped by 5 bases and J by 3 bases, with 14 bases between them. CDR1 and CDR2 from the germline V gene are SGHNT and YYREEE (reference sequence). CDR3 coding DNA: TGTGCCAGCAGTTATACAGGGCCCCACACTGAAGCTTTCTTT. Translated: CASSYTGPHTEAFF.

The genes are TRBV28 and TRBJ1-6; D possibly corresponds to TRBD1 (6 bases). V gave up 5 bases and J gave up 7 bases, with 15 bases separating them. The CDR3 is 15 residues long. Germline V gene lookup returns CDR1 MDHEN and CDR2 SYDVKM. In nucleotides, the CDR3 is TGTGCCAGCAGTCTCCCCCAGGGGTGGAATTCACCCCTCCACTTT. Its protein product is CASSLPQGWNSPLHF.